Shown below are 15 T cell receptor beta chains from a single sample sequenced in a study of vaccination and CD4 T cells after COVID-19. The antigens these receptors bind are not known. Once obtained from cultured CD4+ T cells, the DNA was sequenced using the Oncomine TCR Beta short-read assay. From the PCR reads, TCRdb called clonotypes with MiXCR, one entry per CDR3 protein. The repertoire consists of about 20,000 distinct CDR3 sequences, with about 44% occurring once and the leading ten covering around 8.1%. As to treatment: approximately 11-day PBMC culture with coronavirus spike peptide pools or control peptides (ViraFEST assay). This sample comprised CD4+ T cells from blood, cultured in vitro, obtained after SARS-CoV-2 vaccination. The source of these receptors is a human donor who had recovered from COVID-19.

The genes are TRBV6-2 or TRBV6-3 and TRBJ2-1, with D tentatively TRBD2 (6 bases). V gave up 6 bases and J gave up 4 bases, with 10 bases separating them. CDR3 size: 13 residues. Germline V gene data show CDR1 as MNHEY and CDR2 as SVGEGT. This chain's CDR3 is CASSTSFYNEQFF. CDR3 sequence (DNA): TGTGCCAGCAGCACTAGCTTTTACAATGAGCAGTTCTTC.

The CDR3 nucleotides are TGTGCCTGGAGACAGGGTTTCCACGAGCAGTACTTC. The encoded protein is CAWRQGFHEQYF. The rearrangement uses TRBV30 and TRBJ2-7, with D maybe TRBD1 (6 bases). The CDR3 has 12 residues. The V gene's germline CDR1 is GTSNPN and CDR2 SVGIG (reference sequence). V dropped 3 bases and J dropped 5 bases, with 11 bases sitting between them.

This chain links TRBV18 with TRBJ2-7; 7 nucleotides line up with TRBD1. From germline, CDR1 is KGHSH and CDR2 LQKENI. The length of the CDR3 is 14 residues. V trimming: 3 bases; J trimming: 3 bases; junction bases outside the gene matches: 5. CDR3 sequence: CASSPDRDDYEQYF. CDR3 coding DNA: TGTGCCAGCTCACCCGACAGGGACGACTACGAGCAGTACTTC.

This clonotype was counted only a few times. The chain recombines TRBV30 with TRBJ2-7; possibly TRBD2 for D (6 bases). Germline V gene data show CDR1 as GTSNPN and CDR2 as SVGIG (reference sequence). Trimming pared 5 bases from V and 2 bases from J, leaving 10 bases between. The CDR3 runs to 12 residues. The CDR3 sequence is CAWEEGAYEQYF. The DNA for the CDR3 is TGTGCCTGGGAGGAGGGAGCCTACGAGCAGTACTTC.

V gene TRBV7-9 combines with J gene TRBJ1-1; D ambiguous. The germline gives CDR1 SEHNR, CDR2 FQNEAQ (reference sequence). Between the trimmed V and J ends, which lost 5 bases and 4 bases, there was a span of 8 bases. The CDR3 covers 12 residues. Written as DNA, the CDR3 is TGTGCCAGCAGCAGATTGGGCACTGAAGCTTTCTTT. Translation: CASSRLGTEAFF.

CDR3 nucleotide sequence: TGTGCCAGCACCTACCGGGACCCAAGCACAGATACGCAGTATTTT. Its translation: CASTYRDPSTDTQYF. The gene calls are TRBV6-2 or TRBV6-3 and TRBJ2-3, with D tentatively TRBD1 or TRBD2 (5 bases each). The V and J ends lost 7 bases and 0 bases respectively, with 14 bases between them. Germline values: CDR1 MNHEY, CDR2 SVGEGT. This CDR3 has 15 amino acids.

The chain combines TRBV5-1 with TRBJ2-5, with D perhaps TRBD1 (6 bases). Trimming cost V 2 bases and J 1 base, with 9 bases left between them. This CDR3 is 14 amino acids long. Germline CDR1 and CDR2: SGHRS and YFSETQ. The DNA of the CDR3 is TGCGCCAGCAGCTTATTAGGGGGCCAAGAGACCCAGTACTTC. It encodes CASSLLGGQETQYF.

This clonotype was seen a handful of times. V gene TRBV7-2 combines with J gene TRBJ1-6; D gene ambiguous. In germline, CDR1 is SGHTA, CDR2 FQGNSA. This CDR3 region has 15 residues. The V end was cut by 4 bases, the J end by 4 bases, with 11 bases between. The CDR3 spells CASSSNVQYNSPLHF. In nucleotides, the CDR3 is TGTGCCAGCAGCTCCAATGTTCAATATAATTCACCCCTCCACTTT.

This chain joins TRBV4-3 and TRBJ1-5; D gene ambiguous. The CDR3 runs 16 residues. The V and J ends lost 0 bases and 6 bases respectively, with 15 bases between them. CDR1 is LGHNA and CDR2 is YSLEER in the germline V gene. In DNA, the CDR3 is TGCGCCAGCAGCCAAGATATTGTCGGGGTTGGTCAGCCCCAGCATTTT. Translation: CASSQDIVGVGQPQHF.

This clonotype was observed a handful of times. This chain joins TRBV20-1 and TRBJ1-2, with 8 bases aligning to TRBD1. V lost 5 bases and J lost 0; bases outside the gene matches: 5. The CDR3 covers 14 residues. Germline CDR1 DFQATT, CDR2 SNEGSKA (reference sequence). CDR3 nucleotides: TGCAGTGCTCGTGACAGGGGCGCTAACTATGGCTACACCTTC. Protein: CSARDRGANYGYTF.

The chain recombines TRBV20-1 with TRBJ1-1; 10 bases match TRBD1. V lost 6 bases to trimming and J lost 5 bases; unmatched junction nucleotides: 21. CDR1 is DFQATT, CDR2 SNEGSKA, per germline (reference sequence). The CDR3 extends over 18 amino acids. This chain's CDR3 is CSAVDPGTGAQRGTEAFF. CDR3 bases: TGCAGTGCCGTCGACCCAGGGACAGGGGCACAAAGGGGGACTGAAGCTTTCTTT.

This clonotype was observed a few times. The V call is TRBV20-1, the J call TRBJ2-3; no clear D gene. Trimming removed 6 bases at V and 3 bases at J, with 7 bases between. Germline V gene lookup returns CDR1 DFQATT and CDR2 SNEGSKA (reference sequence). The length of the CDR3 is 11 residues. The CDR3 region is CSAVQTDTQYF. The CDR3 nucleotides read TGCAGTGCCGTACAAACAGATACGCAGTATTTT.

The chain has TRBV7-2 and TRBJ2-7; D is unresolved. The germline gives CDR1 SGHTA, CDR2 FQGNSA. V was pared by 4 bases and J by 4 bases, with 11 bases between. The CDR3 is 13 residues long. The CDR3 reads CASSSEVRYEQYF. Written as DNA, the CDR3 is TGTGCCAGCAGCTCGGAAGTCCGATACGAGCAGTACTTC.

The chain uses TRBV5-1 and TRBJ2-5; D remains unclear. The CDR3 is 15 amino acids. CDR1 SGHRS and CDR2 YFSETQ come from the germline V gene. Between the trimmed V and J ends, which lost 3 bases and 5 bases, there was a span of 17 bases. The CDR3 spells CASSSGRSNRETQYF. In DNA form, the CDR3 reads TGCGCCAGCAGCTCGGGTAGGAGCAACCGGGAGACCCAGTACTTC.

The CDR3, as DNA: TGTGCCAGCCGGAGTCCCTATAATTCACCCCTCCACTTT. This encodes CASRSPYNSPLHF. The chain joins TRBV28 to TRBJ1-6; D unclear. Germline lookup yields CDR1 MDHEN and CDR2 SYDVKM. V was cut by 8 bases and J by 2 bases, with 7 bases left in between. The CDR3 contains 13 residues.